The 26 T cell receptor beta chains below were found in one sample sequenced in a study of blood T cell repertoires in COVID-19. Using immunoSEQ multiplex PCR, the repertoire was profiled, and TCRdb retains in-frame clones only, with some absent. The sample gives under 200,000 clones, 70% to 85% of which show up once; approximately 9.8% is in the top ten. The sequenced material came from peripheral blood. The receptors shown here come from a woman aged 80 or over with acute or convalescent COVID-19.

The rearrangement links TRBV29-1 to TRBJ1-2; D call uncertain. This CDR3 spans 12 amino acids. Looked up from germline, CDR1 is SQVTM and CDR2 is ANQGSEA. Trimming took off 3 bases at V and 4 bases at J, with 9 bases between the two ends. The CDR3 sequence is CSVESVIYGYTF. The DNA of the CDR3 is TGCAGCGTTGAGTCGGTCATCTATGGCTACACCTTC.

The gene calls are TRBV18 and TRBJ1-5, with a weak D call TRBD1 (6 bases). Germline V gene sequence: CDR1 KGHSH, CDR2 LQKENI. V shed 6 bases and J shed 0 bases, with 18 bases lying between them. The CDR3 has 17 residues. As DNA, the CDR3 is TGTGCCAGCTCGGAGGTATACGGACAGCATAGCAATCAGCCCCAGCATTTT. Amino acids: CASSEVYGQHSNQPQHF.

The chain has TRBV6-6 and TRBJ1-6; 7 nucleotides line up with TRBD1. CDR1 is MNHNY, CDR2 SVGAGI, per germline (reference sequence). The CDR3 has 13 residues. V lost 4 bases, J lost 10 bases, and 4 bases stayed unmatched. CDR3 nucleotides: TGTGCCAGCAGTTCGACAGGGCAATCACCCCTCCACTTT. Its translation is CASSSTGQSPLHF.

The chain combines TRBV3-1 (or the pseudogene TRBV3-2) with TRBJ1-2; D unclear. The CDR3 runs 14 residues. Germline values: CDR1 LGHDT, CDR2 YNNKEL (reference sequence). V dropped 4 bases and J dropped 0 bases, with 9 bases sitting between them. CDR3 in DNA: TGTGCCAGCAGCCCCTCGGGTGCTAACTATGGCTACACCTTC. The encoded protein is CASSPSGANYGYTF.

V and J are TRBV7-9 and TRBJ2-7; 8 nucleotides line up with TRBD1. V trimming: 7 bases; J trimming: 4 bases; junction bases outside the gene matches: 12. This CDR3 comprises 15 residues. Germline CDR1 and CDR2: SEHNR and FQNEAQ (reference sequence). CDR3 in amino acids: CASNPLQDRVYEQYF. DNA for the CDR3: TGTGCCAGCAACCCCCTCCAGGACAGGGTGTACGAGCAGTACTTC.

The gene calls are TRBV7-2 and TRBJ1-3; D may be TRBD1 (6 bases). Germline CDR1 reads SGHTA; CDR2 reads FQGNSA. V gave up 7 bases and J gave up 7 bases, with 14 bases separating them. The CDR3 covers 13 residues. CDR3 protein: CASTVDRPNTIYF. For the CDR3, the DNA is TGTGCCAGCACCGTAGACAGGCCGAACACCATATATTTT.

V usage is TRBV5-1 and J usage is TRBJ1-1; TRBD1 is a possible D gene (5 bases). Germline CDR1 SGHRS, CDR2 YFSETQ. The CDR3 is 15 residues long. Between the trimmed V and J ends, which lost 8 bases and 0 bases, there was a span of 17 bases. The CDR3 here is CASCEGRGMNTEAFF. The CDR3 DNA reads as TGCGCCAGTTGCGAAGGGCGGGGGATGAACACTGAAGCTTTCTTT.

This clone has only a few counts. This chain links TRBV10-3 with TRBJ2-7; D is unresolved. This CDR3 is 13 amino acids long. Germline V gene sequence: CDR1 ENHRY, CDR2 SYGVKD. The germline V and J ends were trimmed by 6 bases and 6 bases, with 15 bases remaining between them. CDR3 sequence (DNA): TGTGCCATCAGGGGCCCAAAGGCCGGCGAGCAGTACTTC. It translates to CAIRGPKAGEQYF.

V usage is TRBV27 and J usage is TRBJ1-5; no firm D call. Between the trimmed V and J ends, which lost 4 bases and 3 bases, there was a span of 13 bases. CDR1 MNHEY and CDR2 SMNVEV come from the germline V gene (reference sequence). There are 15 residues in the CDR3. The CDR3 DNA reads as TGTGCCAGCAGTTCAGTCGCCACCGACAATCAGCCCCAGCATTTT. Amino acids: CASSSVATDNQPQHF.

The genes are TRBV20-1 and TRBJ2-3; the D gene is possibly TRBD1 (6 bases). V was shortened by 3 bases and J by 2 bases, with 15 bases between the two germline ends. CDR1 DFQATT and CDR2 SNEGSKA come from the germline V gene (reference sequence). This CDR3 has 15 residues. The CDR3 DNA reads TGCAGTGCTAGTCGGGGCAGGGGCCCCACAGATACGCAGTATTTT. Translating gives CSASRGRGPTDTQYF.

The chain uses TRBV6-2 or TRBV6-3 and TRBJ2-7; 10 bases align to TRBD2. After removal of 0 bases from V and 2 bases from J, the junction contained 7 bases not matched to a gene. Germline-derived CDR1 and CDR2 are MNHEY and SVGEGT. The CDR3 loop spans 17 amino acids. CDR3 sequence (DNA): TGTGCCAGCAGTTACTCCGGGCTAGCGGGGGCCCCCTACGAGCAGTACTTC. Residues: CASSYSGLAGAPYEQYF.

This chain joins TRBV6-5 and TRBJ1-1; 7 positions agree with TRBD1. The CDR3 covers 14 residues. Germline V gene data show CDR1 as MNHEY and CDR2 as SVGAGI. The V and J ends lost 6 bases and 1 base, in that order; junction bases with no gene match: 5. CDR3 sequence: CASSTQGQNTEAFF. In nucleotides, the CDR3 is TGTGCCAGCAGCACACAGGGGCAGAACACTGAAGCTTTCTTT.

The J gene is TRBJ1-3, the V gene TRBV9; 8 bases map to TRBD1. Germline CDR1 SGDLS, CDR2 YYNGEE. Losses at the gene ends were 0 bases for V and 4 bases for J; bases not matched to a gene: 3. CDR3 size: 15 residues. Written as DNA, the CDR3 is TGTGCCAGCAGCGTAGGACAGGGGCAGGGAAACACCATATATTTT. Encoded protein: CASSVGQGQGNTIYF.

This clone occurred once. The chain has TRBV12-3 or TRBV12-4 and TRBJ1-5, with D possibly being TRBD1 (6 bases). V lost 3 bases and J 5 bases, leaving 8 bases between the germline ends. The CDR3 has 13 amino acids. CDR3 in amino acids: CASSFPGDQPQHF. The CDR3 DNA reads TGTGCCAGCAGTTTTCCAGGGGATCAGCCCCAGCATTTT.

As DNA, the CDR3 is TGCGCCAGCAGCCCAGGGACAGGGACCACTGAAGCTTTCTTT. Translated: CASSPGTGTTEAFF. The chain employs TRBV5-1 and TRBJ1-1; 9 nucleotides line up with TRBD1. Trimming removed 4 bases from V and 4 bases from J; junction bases left unmatched: 5. This CDR3 has 14 residues. Germline CDR1 reads SGHRS; CDR2 reads YFSETQ.

The V gene is TRBV6-2 or TRBV6-3, the J gene TRBJ2-2, with 10 positions matching TRBD2. V dropped 5 bases and J dropped 4; count of bases not matched to a gene: 10. Germline CDR1 is MNHEY and CDR2 is SVGEGT. The CDR3 has 17 amino acids. The CDR3 nucleotides read TGTGCCAGCAGTCCACCCAAGCGGGGGGGCCTCACCGGGGAGCTGTTTTTT. It specifies CASSPPKRGGLTGELFF.

The chain is built from TRBV29-1 and TRBJ1-3, with 11 bases matching TRBD1. V shed 6 bases and J 1 base; nucleotides not matched to a gene: 5. This CDR3 is built from 15 residues. CDR1 is SQVTM and CDR2 is ANQGSEA in the germline V gene. CDR3 sequence (DNA): TGCAGCGTCGCCGGGACAGGGGGGTCTGGAAACACCATATATTTT. It translates to CSVAGTGGSGNTIYF.

The V and J genes are TRBV11-2 and TRBJ2-2; the D gene is possibly TRBD1 (5 bases). The CDR3 totals 15 residues. Trimming took off 2 bases at V and 1 base at J, with 8 bases between the two ends. The germline V gene encodes CDR1 SGHAT and CDR2 FQNNGV. As DNA, the CDR3 is TGTGCCAGCAGCTTAAACAGGATGAACACCGGGGAGCTGTTTTTT. It encodes CASSLNRMNTGELFF.

V usage is TRBV2 and J usage is TRBJ2-7, with D tentatively TRBD2 (5 bases). The CDR3 spans 12 residues. V lost 5 bases and J lost 6, with 11 bases in between. CDR1 is SNHLY and CDR2 is FYNNEI in the germline V gene. CDR3 loop: CASSPTAGEQYF. The CDR3 DNA reads TGTGCCAGCAGTCCGACGGCGGGCGAGCAGTACTTC.

The rearrangement links TRBV19 to TRBJ2-1; 9 bases are a match to TRBD2. The CDR3 extends over 14 amino acids. With 7 bases clipped from V and 12 bases from J, the junction kept 13 bases outside the gene matches. CDR1 and CDR2 (germline): LNHDA, SQIVND (reference sequence). CDR3 DNA: TGTGCCAGTATGGTCCGAGCGGGAGGCCAGGGGCAGTTCTTC. Protein: CASMVRAGGQGQFF.

This rearrangement joins TRBV11-2 to TRBJ2-7, with a possible D match to TRBD2 (6 bases). V was cut by 2 bases and J by 2 bases, with 10 bases left in between. CDR1 and CDR2 from the germline V gene are SGHAT and FQNNGV. The CDR3 has 14 residues. CDR3 sequence reads: CASSLSSGAYEQYF. DNA of the CDR3: TGTGCCAGCAGCTTATCGTCGGGGGCCTACGAGCAGTACTTC. The full variable domain, rest sourced from reference TRBV11-2 and TRBJ2-7, is EAGVAQSPRYKIIEKRQSVAFWCNPISGHATLYWYQQILGQGPKLLIQFQNNGVVDDSQLPKDRFSAERLKGVDSTLKIQPAKLEDSAVYLCASSLSSGAYEQYFGPGTRLTVT.

The rearrangement joins TRBV25-1 to TRBJ1-2; 9 bases fit TRBD1. V dropped 6 bases and J dropped 4; count of bases not matched to a gene: 12. The CDR3 covers 16 residues. Looked up from germline, CDR1 is MGHDK and CDR2 is SYGVNS. The CDR3 DNA reads TGTGCCAGCAGGGCGCCTCAGGGACAGGGTAGCTATGGCTACACCTTC. It translates to CASRAPQGQGSYGYTF.

The chain couples TRBV5-1 to TRBJ1-1; D uncertain. V gave up 0 bases and J gave up 1 base, with 4 bases separating them. Germline CDR1 SGHRS, CDR2 YFSETQ. The CDR3 is made up of 13 amino acids. The CDR3 sequence is CASSLVANTEAFF. DNA for the CDR3: TGCGCCAGCAGCTTGGTAGCGAACACTGAAGCTTTCTTT.

This clone was counted between two and nine times. The chain combines TRBV11-3 with TRBJ2-7, with 8 bases that match TRBD1. The CDR3 is made up of 13 amino acids. After removal of 9 bases from V and 3 bases from J, the junction contained 7 bases not matched to a gene. Germline values: CDR1 SGHNT, CDR2 YENEEA. For the CDR3, the DNA is TGTGCCAGTGGGACAGGCCCTTACTACGAGCAGTACTTC. Translating gives CASGTGPYYEQYF.

The J gene is TRBJ1-6, the V gene TRBV27; TRBD1 matches 9 bases. Germline loops: CDR1 MNHEY, CDR2 SMNVEV (reference sequence). The ends lost 8 bases at V and 7 bases at J; junction bases unmatched: 6. CDR3 size: 14 residues. Written as DNA, the CDR3 is TGTGCCAGCGGCACAGGGGGCTGGAATTCACCCCTCCACTTT. Residues: CASGTGGWNSPLHF.

The chain employs TRBV7-3 and TRBJ2-5; 9 bases are a match to TRBD2. This CDR3 is built from 17 residues. V gave up 5 bases and J gave up 5 bases; unmatched junction bases: 15. CDR1 and CDR2 from the germline V gene are SGHTA and FQGTGA. Here the CDR3 reads CASSPGWGLAGQETQYF. CDR3 in DNA: TGTGCCAGCAGCCCCGGTTGGGGACTAGCCGGGCAGGAGACCCAGTACTTC.